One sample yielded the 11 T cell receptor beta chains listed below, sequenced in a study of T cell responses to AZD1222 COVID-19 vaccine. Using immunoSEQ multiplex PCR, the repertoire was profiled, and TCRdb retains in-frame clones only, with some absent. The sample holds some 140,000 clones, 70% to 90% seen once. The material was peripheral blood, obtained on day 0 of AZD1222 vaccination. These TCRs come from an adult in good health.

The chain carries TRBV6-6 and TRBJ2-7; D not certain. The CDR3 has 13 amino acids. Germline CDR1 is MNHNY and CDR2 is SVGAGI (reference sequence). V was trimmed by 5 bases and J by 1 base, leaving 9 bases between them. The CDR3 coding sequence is TGTGCCAGCAGTCTGGGCAATTCCTACGAGCAGTACTTC. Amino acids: CASSLGNSYEQYF.

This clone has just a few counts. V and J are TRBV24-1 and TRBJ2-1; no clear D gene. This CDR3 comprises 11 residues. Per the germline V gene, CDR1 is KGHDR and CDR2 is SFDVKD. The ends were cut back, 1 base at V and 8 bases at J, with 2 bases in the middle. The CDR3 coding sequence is TGTGCCACCAGTGATTTCGATGAGCAGTTCTTC. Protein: CATSDFDEQFF.

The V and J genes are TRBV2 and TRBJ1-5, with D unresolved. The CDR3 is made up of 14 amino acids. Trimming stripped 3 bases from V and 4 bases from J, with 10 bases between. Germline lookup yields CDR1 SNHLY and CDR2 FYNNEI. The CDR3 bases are TGTGCCAGCAGTGAGCGGACCTTTAATCAGCCCCAGCATTTT. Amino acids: CASSERTFNQPQHF.

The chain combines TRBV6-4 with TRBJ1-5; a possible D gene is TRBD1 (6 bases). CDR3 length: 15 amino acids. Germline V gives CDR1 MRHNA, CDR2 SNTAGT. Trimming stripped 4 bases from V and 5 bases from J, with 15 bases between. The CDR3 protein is CASSGEAGEHQPQHF. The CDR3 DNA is TGTGCCAGCAGTGGCGAGGCAGGGGAACATCAGCCCCAGCATTTT.

CDR3: CASSQDGAPGHMFYGYTF. CDR3 in DNA: TGTGCCAGCAGCCAAGATGGGGCCCCGGGACATATGTTCTATGGCTACACCTTC. The chain recombines TRBV14 with TRBJ1-2; a possible D gene is TRBD1 (6 bases). Germline CDR1 reads SGHDN; CDR2 reads FVKESK. The CDR3 has 18 residues. Between the trimmed V and J ends, which lost 0 bases and 4 bases, there was a span of 21 bases.

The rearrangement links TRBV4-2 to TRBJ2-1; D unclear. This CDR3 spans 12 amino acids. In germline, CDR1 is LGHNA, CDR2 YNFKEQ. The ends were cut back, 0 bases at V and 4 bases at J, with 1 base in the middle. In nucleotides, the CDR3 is TGTGCCAGCAGCCAAGATTACAATGAGCAGTTCTTC. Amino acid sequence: CASSQDYNEQFF.

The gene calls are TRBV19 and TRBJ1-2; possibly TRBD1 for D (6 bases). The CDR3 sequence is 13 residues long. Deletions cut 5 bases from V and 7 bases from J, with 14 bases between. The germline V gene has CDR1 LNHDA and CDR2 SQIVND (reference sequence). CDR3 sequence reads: CASSYPQGSGYTF. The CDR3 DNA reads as TGTGCCAGTAGTTACCCCCAGGGGTCTGGCTACACCTTC.

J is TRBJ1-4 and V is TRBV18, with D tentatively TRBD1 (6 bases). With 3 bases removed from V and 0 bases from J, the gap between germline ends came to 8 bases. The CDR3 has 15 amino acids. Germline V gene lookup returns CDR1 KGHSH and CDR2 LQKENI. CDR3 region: CASSPDSATNEKLFF. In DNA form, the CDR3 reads TGTGCCAGCTCACCGGACAGTGCAACTAATGAAAAACTGTTTTTT.

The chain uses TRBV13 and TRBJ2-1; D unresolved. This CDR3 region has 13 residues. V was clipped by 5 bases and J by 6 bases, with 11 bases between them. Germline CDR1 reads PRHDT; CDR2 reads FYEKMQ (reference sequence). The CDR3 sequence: CASSPAAANEQFF. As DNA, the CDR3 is TGTGCCAGCAGCCCCGCCGCGGCCAATGAGCAGTTCTTC.

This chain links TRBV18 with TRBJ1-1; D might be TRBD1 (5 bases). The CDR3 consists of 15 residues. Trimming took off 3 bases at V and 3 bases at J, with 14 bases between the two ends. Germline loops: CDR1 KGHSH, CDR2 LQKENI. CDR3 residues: CASSPPRGEDTEAFF. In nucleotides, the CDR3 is TGTGCCAGCTCACCGCCCCGAGGGGAGGACACTGAAGCTTTCTTT.

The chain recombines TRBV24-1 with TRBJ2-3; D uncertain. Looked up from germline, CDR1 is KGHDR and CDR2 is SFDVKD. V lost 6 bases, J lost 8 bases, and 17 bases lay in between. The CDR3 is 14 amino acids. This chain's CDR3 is CATSPGRVDGTQYF. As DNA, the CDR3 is TGTGCCACCAGTCCGGGCCGAGTTGACGGTACGCAGTATTTT.